Below, one T cell receptor (beta chain) is given with its context. Its antigen is not known. Template material for amplifying TCR beta CDR3 regions consisted of RNA transcripts. Initially, a first-round RT-PCR of the TCR CDR3 employed the HTBI primer set. TCRdb recomputed calls from the multiplex PCR reads with MiXCR, one row per CDR3 protein. The sample has 400,000 or so distinct CDR3 sequences, around 13% seen once. The data derive from a study of T cells in Graves' hyperthyroidism and ophthalmopathy. Study-wide findings and caveats: In simple terms, a model built on 13 V-J features told ophthalmopathy apart from stable hyperthyroidism. Blood also held most thyroid clonotypes expanded beyond 0.001.

Disease duration was under 3 months in the ophthalmopathy patients, who also had a Clinical Activity Score of at least 3 and a NOSPECS grade of at least 4. Diagnoses were made from clinical symptoms, serum measures (thyroxine and TRAb), thyroid ultrasound and orbital computed tomography. Germline CDR1 is MNHEY and CDR2 is SMNVEV (reference sequence). V was cut by 5 bases and J by 7 bases, with 6 bases left in between. The CDR3 is 11 amino acids. The origin of this receptor is a woman in her twenties or thirties with Graves' ophthalmopathy. Sequencing was performed on blood. This sequence joins TRBV27 and TRBJ2-1; the D is unclear. CDR3 sequence (DNA): TGTGCCAGCAGTACGGGTAATGAGCAGTTCTTC. Protein sequence: CASSTGNEQFF.